This T cell receptor beta chain was recorded in a study of blood T cell repertoires in COVID-19. For the study at large: COVID-19 samples, acute and convalescent, were from the United States, Italy and Spain. Sample material is recorded as cDNA or gDNA derived from T cells, B-cell-depleted T cells, or PBMCs.

Clones were sequenced by immunoSEQ multiplex PCR, and TCRdb holds only the in-frame ones, with some missing. The sample lists 80,000 to 95,000 clones, roughly 76% occurring once. Germline CDR1 is LNHDA and CDR2 is SQIVND (reference sequence). The germline V and J ends were trimmed by 4 bases and 4 bases, with 7 bases remaining between them. The CDR3 is 13 residues long. The TCR was taken from an older man with COVID-19, enrolled during active disease. The V and J genes are TRBV19 and TRBJ1-4, with TRBD1 as a possible D gene (5 bases). The sequencing sample was made of peripheral blood. CDR3 DNA: TGTGCCAGTAGTAGACAGAGTAATGAAAAACTGTTTTTT. This codes for CASSRQSNEKLFF.